This T cell receptor (beta chain) was documented in a study of vaccination effects on CD4 cells after COVID-19 (dated by TCRdb to 2022 to 2024). As for the study more broadly: The ViraFEST assay stimulated PBMC with viral peptide pools and then used TCR sequencing to identify antigen-specific CD4+ T cell clonotypes by expansion. Across the study, the median time from the second dose to post-vaccine sampling was 72 days (range 14 to 241). Two million PBMC per well were cultured in IMDM with 5% human AB serum, 8.5 to 10 IU/ml IL-2 and gentamicin, plus 10 ug/ml peptides. SARS-CoV-2 spike-specific CD4+ TCR repertoires from before and after mRNA vaccination were compared in COVID-19 convalescent patients and in infection-naive vaccine recipients. A total of nine to ten COVID-19 convalescent patients and 4 SARS-CoV-2-naive healthy vaccine recipients were included in the full study. The Oncomine TCR Beta short-read assay on an Illumina iSeq 100 was used to sequence cultures from other donors in the study.

CDR1 and CDR2 are drawn from the germline V gene (reference sequence): LNHDA, SQIVND. The junction carries 12 bases between V and J, which are trimmed by 4 bases and 0 bases respectively. From cysteine to phenylalanine, the CDR3 is 15 amino acids long. Only CDR3 DNA is held: 45 bases, read in frame from base 1. After about 9 days of culture, CD4+ T cells were isolated with the EasySep CD4+ T cell isolation kit. Each participant got two doses of an mRNA SARS-CoV-2 vaccine, either BNT162b2 or mRNA-1273. The absence of prior SARS-CoV-2 infection in healthy vaccine recipients was confirmed by negative nucleocapsid antibodies before and after vaccination. On days 3 and 7, half of the culture medium was replaced with fresh IL-2-containing medium. Unless noted otherwise, every peptide stimulation condition was grown in triplicate wells. Using Ficoll-Paque Plus gradient centrifugation, PBMC were separated from whole blood and then either used fresh or cryopreserved at -140C. Genomic DNA was extracted from cultured CD4+ T cells with the QIAamp micro DNA kit.

The paper's findings and limits, for the study overall: Clones induced by infection and clones induced by vaccination both contracted markedly at late timepoints after vaccination, which fits with T cell responses waning over time. Among healthy vaccine recipients, nearly all vaccine-induced clones were SARS-CoV-2 mono-reactive, and just 1 of 255 was cross-reactive with common cold coronaviruses. The study was limited by a small number of convalescent patients, and early post-infection timepoints were lacking.

The method behind the library was the immunoSEQ multiplex PCR assay. TCR beta CDR3 sequencing was performed on DNA from the cultured, isolated CD4+ T cells. Per the original workflow: Non-productive TCR sequences were removed, reads were trimmed to the CDR3 region, and CDR3s of at least 7 amino acids were retained. The MANAFEST web app was used to pick out antigen-specific clonotypes by comparing their expansion in peptide wells with that in reference cultures. For clones to be considered positive, expansion at FDR<0.05 versus reference and all other wells, an odds ratio above 5, and a frequency above 0.1% in two replicate wells were required. A clonotype was called cross-reactive if it was significantly expanded both in SARS-CoV-2 spike wells and in at least one common cold coronavirus spike condition. CDR3 similarity was assessed by Levenshtein distance using the stringdist R package, and unrooted trees were constructed with ape in R 3.6.1. Held by TCRdb, this immuneACCESS table contains in-frame sequences only and omits some clones. Under half of the omission traces to an unresolved V gene where checked; the cause of the rest is unknown. V and J calls and clone size are given by that table; D and trimming were obtained from the DNA. The sample contains fewer than 85,000 clones, 70% to 75% of them found a single time. In total, the top ten clones hold about 2.2% of the sample.

As for this clone: The antigen it binds to is not known. No much larger clonotype is one base removed from it; base qualities were not supplied.

This TCR derives from a human donor who received a COVID-19 vaccine. The rearranged segments are TRBV19 and TRBJ1-2; the D gene assignment is ambiguous. The material was CD4+ T cells from PBMCs cultured without peptide, obtained after COVID-19 vaccination. The base sequence is TGTGCCAGTAGTACCTATCCGGGAGCTAACTATGGCTACACCTTC. It specifies CASSTYPGANYGYTF.